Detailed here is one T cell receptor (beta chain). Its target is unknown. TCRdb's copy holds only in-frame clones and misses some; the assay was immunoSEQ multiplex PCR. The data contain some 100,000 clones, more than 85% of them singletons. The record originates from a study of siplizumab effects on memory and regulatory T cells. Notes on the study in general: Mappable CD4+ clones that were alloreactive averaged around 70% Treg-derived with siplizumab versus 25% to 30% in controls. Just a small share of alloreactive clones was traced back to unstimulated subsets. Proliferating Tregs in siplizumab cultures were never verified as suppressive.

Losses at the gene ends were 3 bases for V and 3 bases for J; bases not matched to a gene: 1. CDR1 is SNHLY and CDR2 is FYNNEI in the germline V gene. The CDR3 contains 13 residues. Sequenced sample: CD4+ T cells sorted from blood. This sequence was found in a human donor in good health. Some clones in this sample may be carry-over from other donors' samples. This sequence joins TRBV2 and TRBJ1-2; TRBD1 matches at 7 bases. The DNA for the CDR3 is TGTGCCAGCAGTGACAGGGGGGACTATGGCTACACCTTC. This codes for CASSDRGDYGYTF.